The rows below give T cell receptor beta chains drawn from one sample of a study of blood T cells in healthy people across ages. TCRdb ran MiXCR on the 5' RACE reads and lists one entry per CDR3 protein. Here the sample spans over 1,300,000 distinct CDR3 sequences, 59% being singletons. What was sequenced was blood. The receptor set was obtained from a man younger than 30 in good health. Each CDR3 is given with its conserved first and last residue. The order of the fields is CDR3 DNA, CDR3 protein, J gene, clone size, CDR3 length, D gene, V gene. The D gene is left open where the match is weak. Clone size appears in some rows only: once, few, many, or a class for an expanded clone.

TGTGCCAGCAGACCGGTACACGACAGGATCTATGGCTACACCTTC,CASRPVHDRIYGYTF,TRBJ1-2,few,15,NA,TRBV3-1
TGTGCCATCAGGGGGGACTTACCGGGTGGCACAGATACGCAGTATTTT,CAIRGDLPGGTDTQYF,TRBJ2-3,NA,16,NA,TRBV10-3
TGCGCCAGCAGGCCATTGAACAATGAGCAGTTCTTC,CASRPLNNEQFF,TRBJ2-1,few,12,NA,TRBV5-1
TGTGCCAGCAGCTTGTTTCCGGCCCCAGAGGATTCACCCCTCCACTTT,CASSLFPAPEDSPLHF,TRBJ1-6,NA,16,NA,TRBV5-6
TGTGCCAGCAGAGAGGACCTAATGAGTAAACTGTTTTTT,CASREDLMSKLFF,TRBJ1-4,NA,13,NA,TRBV27
TGTGCCATCAGTGAGCCAAGCAAGGGTAATGAGCAGTTCTTC,CAISEPSKGNEQFF,TRBJ2-1,few,14,NA,TRBV10-3
TGTGCCAGCAGTAAGACCAGGGACAGATATCAGCCCCAGCATTTT,CASSKTRDRYQPQHF,TRBJ1-5,NA,15,TRBD1,TRBV2
TGTGCCAGCAGTTTTAGGGGGACATTCGACGAGCAGTACTTC,CASSFRGTFDEQYF,TRBJ2-7,NA,14,NA,TRBV12-3/TRBV12-4
TGTGCCAGCGGCCAAGATCGCACAGGCTACAATGAGCAGTTCTTC,CASGQDRTGYNEQFF,TRBJ2-1,NA,15,NA,TRBV14
TGTGCCAGCAGTTCGGGACAGGGGTATGAGAGTGAGCAGTTCTTC,CASSSGQGYESEQFF,TRBJ2-1,NA,15,TRBD1,TRBV2
TGTGCCAGCAATCCAGGACTAGCGAGCTCCTACAATGAGCAGTTCTTC,CASNPGLASSYNEQFF,TRBJ2-1,NA,16,TRBD2,TRBV6-5
TGTGCCAGCAGTCTAGCGGGAGGGCGGATCGAGCAGTACTTC,CASSLAGGRIEQYF,TRBJ2-7,NA,14,TRBD2,TRBV27
TGTGCCACGGGCAACCCGAACACCGGGGAGCTGTTTTTT,CATGNPNTGELFF,TRBJ2-2,NA,13,NA,TRBV7-9
TGTGCCAGCAGCTCTAGTGCGTACTACAATGAGCAGTTCTTC,CASSSSAYYNEQFF,TRBJ2-1,NA,14,NA,TRBV5-8
TGTGCCAGCAGAACGGACAGGGGGCTTAGTGAGCAGTACTTC,CASRTDRGLSEQYF,TRBJ2-5,once,14,TRBD1,TRBV27
TGCGCCAGCAGCTACCATCCGGTACAGGGGGGGAACGATGAGCAGTTCTTC,CASSYHPVQGGNDEQFF,TRBJ2-1,NA,17,NA,TRBV5-1
TGTGCTAGCAGCCAAACAGTTGGGAATGAGCAGTTCTTC,CASSQTVGNEQFF,TRBJ2-1,few,13,NA,TRBV7-7
TGTGCCAGCAGCGACCCCTATGGGGAGCAGTACTTC,CASSDPYGEQYF,TRBJ2-7,few,12,NA,TRBV7-9
TGTGCCAGCAGACCGCGGACAGGGGGCTTTCAGCCCCAGCATTTT,CASRPRTGGFQPQHF,TRBJ1-5,NA,15,TRBD1,TRBV28
TGCGCCAGCAGCCTGAGACTCCAGGGGGGACTCTACAATGAGCAGTTCTTC,CASSLRLQGGLYNEQFF,TRBJ2-1,once,17,NA,TRBV4-3
TGTGCCTGGAGGGAGCGTTGGGAGCAGTACTTC,CAWRERWEQYF,TRBJ2-7,few,11,NA,TRBV30
TGCGCCAGCAGCTTGGATCAACAGGGCACCGGGGAGCTGTTTTTT,CASSLDQQGTGELFF,TRBJ2-2,NA,15,NA,TRBV5-1
TGCGCCAGCAGCCAAGAGAACAGGGCGGGAGATACGCAGTATTTT,CASSQENRAGDTQYF,TRBJ2-3,few,15,NA,TRBV4-3
TGCAGCGGCCAGGGGGCGGGGAACGAGCAGTACTTC,CSGQGAGNEQYF,TRBJ2-7,few,12,TRBD1,TRBV29-1
TGCAGCGTCCTACCACCGGACAGGGGAGATGAAGCTTTCTTT,CSVLPPDRGDEAFF,TRBJ1-1,NA,14,TRBD1,TRBV29-1
TGCGCCAGCAGGGAAAACAGGGGTTACACAGATACGCAGTATTTT,CASRENRGYTDTQYF,TRBJ2-3,NA,15,TRBD1,TRBV10-2
TGTGCCAGCAGCTTCTCCGAAATCTACACCTTC,CASSFSEIYTF,TRBJ1-2,NA,11,NA,TRBV11-2